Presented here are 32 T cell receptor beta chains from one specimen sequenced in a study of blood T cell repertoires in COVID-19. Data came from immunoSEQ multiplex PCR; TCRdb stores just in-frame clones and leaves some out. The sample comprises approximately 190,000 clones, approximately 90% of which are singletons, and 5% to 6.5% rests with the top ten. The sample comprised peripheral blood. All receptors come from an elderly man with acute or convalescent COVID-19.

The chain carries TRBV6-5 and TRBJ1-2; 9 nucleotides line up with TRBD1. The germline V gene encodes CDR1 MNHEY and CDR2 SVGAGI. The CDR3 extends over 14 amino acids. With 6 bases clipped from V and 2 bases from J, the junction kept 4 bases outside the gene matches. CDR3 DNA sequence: TGTGCCAGCAGGAACAGGGGGCAAAACTATGGCTACACCTTC. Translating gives CASRNRGQNYGYTF.

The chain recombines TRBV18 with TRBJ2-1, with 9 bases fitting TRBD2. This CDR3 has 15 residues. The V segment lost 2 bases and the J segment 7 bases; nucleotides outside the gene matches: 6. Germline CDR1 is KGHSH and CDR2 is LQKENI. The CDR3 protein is CASSPNSGSLNEQFF. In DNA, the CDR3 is TGTGCCAGCTCACCAAATAGCGGGAGTTTGAATGAGCAGTTCTTC.

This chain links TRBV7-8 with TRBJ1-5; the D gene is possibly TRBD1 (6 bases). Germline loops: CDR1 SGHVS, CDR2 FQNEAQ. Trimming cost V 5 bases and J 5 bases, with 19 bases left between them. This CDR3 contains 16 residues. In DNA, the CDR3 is TGTGCCAGCAGCGCAGAGGGAGGGGGAGCTTATCAGCCCCAGCATTTT. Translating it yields CASSAEGGGAYQPQHF.

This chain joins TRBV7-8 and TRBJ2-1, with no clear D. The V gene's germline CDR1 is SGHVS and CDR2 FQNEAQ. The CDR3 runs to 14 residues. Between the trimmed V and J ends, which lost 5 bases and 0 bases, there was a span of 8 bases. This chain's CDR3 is CASSRLRSYNEQFF. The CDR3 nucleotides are TGTGCCAGCAGCCGCCTGCGCTCCTACAATGAGCAGTTCTTC.

The CDR3 reads CATSDTQGVTGELFF. As DNA, the CDR3 is TGTGCCACCAGTGATACGCAGGGGGTCACCGGGGAGCTGTTTTTT. The V call is TRBV24-1, the J call TRBJ2-2; 7 bases fit TRBD1. In germline, CDR1 is KGHDR, CDR2 SFDVKD. The CDR3 is made up of 15 amino acids. Germline trimming cut 3 bases from V and 4 bases from J; bases unmatched to any gene: 4.

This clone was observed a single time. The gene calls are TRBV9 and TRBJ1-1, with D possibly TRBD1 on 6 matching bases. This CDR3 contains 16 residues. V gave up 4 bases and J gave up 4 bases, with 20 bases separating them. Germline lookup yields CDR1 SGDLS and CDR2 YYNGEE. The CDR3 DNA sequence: TGTGCCAGCAGCTCATCATCCGGGGGAGGGGGCACTGAAGCTTTCTTT. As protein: CASSSSSGGGGTEAFF.

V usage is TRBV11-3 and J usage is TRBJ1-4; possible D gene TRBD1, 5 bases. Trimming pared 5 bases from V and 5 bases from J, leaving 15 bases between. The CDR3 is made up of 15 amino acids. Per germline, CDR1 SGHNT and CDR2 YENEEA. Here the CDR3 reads CASSAGQGRNEKLFF. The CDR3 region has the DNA TGTGCCAGCAGCGCCGGACAAGGGAGGAATGAAAAACTGTTTTTT.

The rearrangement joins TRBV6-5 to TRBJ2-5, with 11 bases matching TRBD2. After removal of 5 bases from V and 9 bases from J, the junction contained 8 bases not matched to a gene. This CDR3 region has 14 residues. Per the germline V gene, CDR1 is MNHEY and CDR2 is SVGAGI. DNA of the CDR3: TGTGCCAGCAGTCGGGGGACTAGCGGCCTGTCCCAGTACTTC. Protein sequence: CASSRGTSGLSQYF.

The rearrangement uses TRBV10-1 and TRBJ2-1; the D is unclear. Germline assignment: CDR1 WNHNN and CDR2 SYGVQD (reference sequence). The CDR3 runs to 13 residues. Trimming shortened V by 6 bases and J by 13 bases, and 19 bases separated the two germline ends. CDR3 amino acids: CASSSGTLVYQFF. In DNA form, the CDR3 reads TGCGCCAGCAGCTCCGGAACCCTAGTTTATCAGTTCTTC.

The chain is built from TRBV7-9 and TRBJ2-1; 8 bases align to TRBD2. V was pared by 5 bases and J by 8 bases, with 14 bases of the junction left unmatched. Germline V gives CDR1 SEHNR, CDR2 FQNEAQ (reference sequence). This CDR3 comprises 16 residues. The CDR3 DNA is TGTGCCAGCAGCCCCCCGGGAGGGAGTCTTCGTGATGAGCAGTTCTTC. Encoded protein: CASSPPGGSLRDEQFF.

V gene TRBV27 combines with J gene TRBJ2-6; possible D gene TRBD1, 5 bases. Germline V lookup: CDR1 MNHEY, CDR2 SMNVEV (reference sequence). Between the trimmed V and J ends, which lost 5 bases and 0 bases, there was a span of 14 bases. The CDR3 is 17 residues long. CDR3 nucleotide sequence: TGTGCCAGCAGTAGGGGCGTATTACTCTCTGGGGCCAACGTCCTGACTTTC. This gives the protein CASSRGVLLSGANVLTF.

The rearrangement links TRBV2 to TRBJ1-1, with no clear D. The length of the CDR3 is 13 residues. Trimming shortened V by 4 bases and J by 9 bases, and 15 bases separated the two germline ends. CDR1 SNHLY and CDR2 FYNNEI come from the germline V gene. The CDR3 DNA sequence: TGTGCCAGCAGTGCAACTGGGCCCGAACAAGCTTTCTTT. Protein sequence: CASSATGPEQAFF.

Written as DNA, the CDR3 is TGTGCCACCAGTGACCCCCACGGTAGCTCCTACGAGCAGTACTTC. It translates to CATSDPHGSSYEQYF. The V call is TRBV24-1, the J call TRBJ2-7, with no clear D. The CDR3 spans 15 residues. V lost 4 bases and J 0 bases, leaving 12 bases between the germline ends. Germline V CDR1 and CDR2: KGHDR, SFDVKD.

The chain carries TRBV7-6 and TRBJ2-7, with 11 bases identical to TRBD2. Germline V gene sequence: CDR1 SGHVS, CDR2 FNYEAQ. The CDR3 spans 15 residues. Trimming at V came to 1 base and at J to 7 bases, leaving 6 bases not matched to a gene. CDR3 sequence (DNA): TGTGCCAGCAGCTTAGGATCACTAGCGGGAGAGGAGCAGTACGTC. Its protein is CASSLGSLAGEEQYV.

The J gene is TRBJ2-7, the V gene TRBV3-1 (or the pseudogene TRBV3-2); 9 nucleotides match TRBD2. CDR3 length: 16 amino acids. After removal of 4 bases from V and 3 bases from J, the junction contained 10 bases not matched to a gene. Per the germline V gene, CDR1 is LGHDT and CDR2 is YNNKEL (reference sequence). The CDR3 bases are TGTGCCAGCAGCCCCCTAGAGGTTAGCGGGGGCTACGAGCAGTACTTC. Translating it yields CASSPLEVSGGYEQYF.

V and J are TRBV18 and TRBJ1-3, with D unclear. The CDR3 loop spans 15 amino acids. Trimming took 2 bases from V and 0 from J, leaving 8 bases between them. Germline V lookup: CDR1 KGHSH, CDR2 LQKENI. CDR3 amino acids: CASSPAANSGNTIYF. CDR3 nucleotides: TGTGCCAGCTCACCAGCAGCGAACTCTGGAAACACCATATATTTT. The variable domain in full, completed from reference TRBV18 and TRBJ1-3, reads NAGVMQNPRHLVRRRGQEARLRCSPMKGHSHVYWYRQLPEEGLKFMVYLQKENIIDESGMPKERFSAEFPKEGPSILRIQQVVRGDSAAYFCASSPAANSGNTIYFGEGSWLTVV.

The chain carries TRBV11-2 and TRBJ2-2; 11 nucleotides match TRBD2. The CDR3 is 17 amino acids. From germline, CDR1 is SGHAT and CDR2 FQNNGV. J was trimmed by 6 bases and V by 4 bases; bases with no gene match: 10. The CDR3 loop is CASSSYTSGRIPGELFF. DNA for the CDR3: TGTGCCAGCAGCTCTTACACTAGCGGGAGAATCCCCGGGGAGCTGTTTTTT.

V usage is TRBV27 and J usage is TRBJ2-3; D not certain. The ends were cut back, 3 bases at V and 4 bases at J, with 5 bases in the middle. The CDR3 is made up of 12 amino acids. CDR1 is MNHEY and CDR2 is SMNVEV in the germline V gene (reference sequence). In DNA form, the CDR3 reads TGTGCCAGCAGTTTTGTAGCAGATACGCAGTATTTT. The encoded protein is CASSFVADTQYF.

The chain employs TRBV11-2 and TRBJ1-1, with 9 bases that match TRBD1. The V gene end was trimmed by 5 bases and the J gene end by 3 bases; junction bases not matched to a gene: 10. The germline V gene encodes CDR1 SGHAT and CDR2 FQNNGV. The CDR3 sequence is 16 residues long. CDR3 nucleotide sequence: TGTGCCAGCAGCACCGCCGGGACAGGGAAGGACACTGAAGCTTTCTTT. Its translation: CASSTAGTGKDTEAFF.

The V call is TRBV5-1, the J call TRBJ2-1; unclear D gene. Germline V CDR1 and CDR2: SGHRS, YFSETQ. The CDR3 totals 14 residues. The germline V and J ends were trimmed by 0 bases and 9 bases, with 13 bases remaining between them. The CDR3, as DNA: TGCGCCAGCAGCTTGGGACACTCGGTGGGTGAGCAGTTCTTC. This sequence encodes CASSLGHSVGEQFF.

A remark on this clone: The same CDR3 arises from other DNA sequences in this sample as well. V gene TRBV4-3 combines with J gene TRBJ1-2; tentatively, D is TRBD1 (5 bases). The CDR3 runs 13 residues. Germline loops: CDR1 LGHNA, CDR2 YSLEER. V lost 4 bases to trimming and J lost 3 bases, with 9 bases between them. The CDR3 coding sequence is TGCGCCAGCAGCCCCCAGGGTGACTATGGCTACACCTTC. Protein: CASSPQGDYGYTF.

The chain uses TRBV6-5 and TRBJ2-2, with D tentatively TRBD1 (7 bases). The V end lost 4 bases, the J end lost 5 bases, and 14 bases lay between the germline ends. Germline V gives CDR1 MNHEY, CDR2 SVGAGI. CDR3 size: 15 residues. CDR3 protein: CASSSYRGGTGELFF. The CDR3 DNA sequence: TGTGCCAGCAGTTCTTACAGGGGAGGTACCGGGGAGCTGTTTTTT.

DNA for the CDR3: TGTGCCAGCAGCCGATGGACAGCGGATAATGAGCAGTTCTTC. It translates to CASSRWTADNEQFF. This rearrangement joins TRBV2 to TRBJ2-1; D may be TRBD1 (6 bases). Germline CDR1 reads SNHLY; CDR2 reads FYNNEI. Trimming shortened V by 6 bases and J by 7 bases, and 16 bases separated the two germline ends. The CDR3 consists of 14 residues. Together with reference TRBV2 and TRBJ2-1, the CDR3 gives the full variable domain: EPEVTQTPSHQVTQMGQEVILRCVPISNHLYFYWYRQILGQKVEFLVSFYNNEISEKSEIFDDQFSVERPDGSNFTLKIRSTKLEDSAMYFCASSRWTADNEQFFGPGTRLTVL.

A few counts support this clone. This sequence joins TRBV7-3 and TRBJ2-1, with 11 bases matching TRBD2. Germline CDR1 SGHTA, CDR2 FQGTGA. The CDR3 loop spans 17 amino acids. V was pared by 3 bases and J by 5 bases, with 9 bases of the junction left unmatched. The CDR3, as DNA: TGTGCCAGCAGCTTCCTTAGCGGGAGGGATCTACACAATGAGCAGTTCTTC. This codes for CASSFLSGRDLHNEQFF.

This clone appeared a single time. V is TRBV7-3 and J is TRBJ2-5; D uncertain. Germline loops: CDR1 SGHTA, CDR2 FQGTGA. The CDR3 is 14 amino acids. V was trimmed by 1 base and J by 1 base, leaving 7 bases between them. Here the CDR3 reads CASSLNPTQETQYF. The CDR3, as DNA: TGTGCCAGCAGCTTAAACCCTACCCAAGAGACCCAGTACTTC.

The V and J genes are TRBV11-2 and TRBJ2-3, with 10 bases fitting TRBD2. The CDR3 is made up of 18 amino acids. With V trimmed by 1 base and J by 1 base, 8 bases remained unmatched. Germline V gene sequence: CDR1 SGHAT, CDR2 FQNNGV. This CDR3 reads CASSLVSSGRDGTDTQYF. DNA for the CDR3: TGTGCCAGCAGCTTAGTTTCGAGCGGGAGGGATGGCACAGATACGCAGTATTTT.

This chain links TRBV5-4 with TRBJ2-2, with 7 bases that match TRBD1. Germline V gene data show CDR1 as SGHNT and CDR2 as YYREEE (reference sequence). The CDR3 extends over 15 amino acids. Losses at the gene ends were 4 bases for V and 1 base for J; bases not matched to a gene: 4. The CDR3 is CASSPRTGNTGELFF. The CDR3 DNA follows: TGTGCCAGCAGCCCCAGGACAGGGAACACCGGGGAGCTGTTTTTT.

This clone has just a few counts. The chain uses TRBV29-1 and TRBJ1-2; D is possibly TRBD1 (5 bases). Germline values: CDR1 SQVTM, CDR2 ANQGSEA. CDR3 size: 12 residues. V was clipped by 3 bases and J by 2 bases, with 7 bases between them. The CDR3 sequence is CSVEDINYGYTF. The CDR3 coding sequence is TGCAGCGTTGAGGACATCAACTATGGCTACACCTTC. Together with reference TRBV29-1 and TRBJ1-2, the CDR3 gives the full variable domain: SAVISQKPSRDICQRGTSLTIQCQVDSQVTMMFWYRQQPGQSLTLIATANQGSEATYESGFVIDKFPISRPNLTFSTLTVSNMSPEDSSIYLCSVEDINYGYTFGSGTRLTVV.

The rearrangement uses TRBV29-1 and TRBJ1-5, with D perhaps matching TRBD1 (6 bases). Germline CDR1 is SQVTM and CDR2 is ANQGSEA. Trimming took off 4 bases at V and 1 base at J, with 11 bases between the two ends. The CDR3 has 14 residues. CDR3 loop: CSVAAGVSNQPQHF. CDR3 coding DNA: TGCAGCGTTGCGGCAGGGGTAAGCAATCAGCCCCAGCATTTT.

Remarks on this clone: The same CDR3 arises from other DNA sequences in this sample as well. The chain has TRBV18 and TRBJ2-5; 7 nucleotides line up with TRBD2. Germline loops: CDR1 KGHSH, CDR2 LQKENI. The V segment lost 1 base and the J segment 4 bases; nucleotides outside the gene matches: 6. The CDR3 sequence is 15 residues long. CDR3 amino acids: CASSPLAGDGETQYF. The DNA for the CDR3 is TGTGCCAGCTCACCACTAGCGGGTGACGGAGAGACCCAGTACTTC.

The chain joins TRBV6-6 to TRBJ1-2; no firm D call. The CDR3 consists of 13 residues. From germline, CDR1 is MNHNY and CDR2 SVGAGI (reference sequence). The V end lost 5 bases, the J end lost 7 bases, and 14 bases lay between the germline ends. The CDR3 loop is CASSPRPRGGYTF. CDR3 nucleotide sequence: TGTGCCAGCAGTCCCCGCCCCCGGGGTGGCTACACCTTC.

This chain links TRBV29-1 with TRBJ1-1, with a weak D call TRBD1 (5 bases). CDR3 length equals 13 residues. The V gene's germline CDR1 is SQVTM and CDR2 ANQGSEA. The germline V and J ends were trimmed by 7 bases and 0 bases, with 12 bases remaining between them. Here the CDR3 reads CSGLDRMNTEAFF. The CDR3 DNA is TGCAGCGGATTAGACAGAATGAACACTGAAGCTTTCTTT.